These 3 T cell receptor beta chains were all obtained from the same sample, sequenced in a study of T cell responses to AZD1222 COVID-19 vaccine. TCRdb keeps only in-frame clones here, not all; method: immunoSEQ multiplex PCR. This table holds roughly 120,000 clones, about 87% found once. Sequenced material: peripheral blood, taken on day 0 of AZD1222 vaccination. Every receptor here comes from an adult in good health.

The V and J genes are TRBV27 and TRBJ1-2; 7 positions match TRBD1. V lost 5 bases, J lost 8 bases, and 8 bases stayed unmatched. CDR1 is MNHEY and CDR2 is SMNVEV in the germline V gene (reference sequence). This CDR3 contains 13 residues. Here the CDR3 reads CASSRGRSWGYTF. In DNA form, the CDR3 reads TGTGCCAGCAGTAGGGGGCGCTCCTGGGGCTACACCTTC.

This sequence joins TRBV19 and TRBJ1-2, with 8 bases identical to TRBD1. CDR3 length equals 13 residues. The germline CDR1 and CDR2 sequences are LNHDA and SQIVND (reference sequence). Trimming removed 6 bases from V and 3 bases from J; junction bases left unmatched: 3. CDR3 DNA sequence: TGTGCCAGTAGAGAACAGGGGGACTATGGCTACACCTTC. Translating it yields CASREQGDYGYTF.

This clone occurred a few times. This chain links TRBV28 with TRBJ2-7, with D maybe TRBD1 (5 bases). V gave up 6 bases and J gave up 0 bases, with 15 bases separating them. The CDR3 consists of 15 residues. Per the germline V gene, CDR1 is MDHEN and CDR2 is SYDVKM. The DNA for the CDR3 is TGTGCCAGCAGCCCAGGGTCCGCGGCCTCCTACGAGCAGTACTTC. Translation gives CASSPGSAASYEQYF.